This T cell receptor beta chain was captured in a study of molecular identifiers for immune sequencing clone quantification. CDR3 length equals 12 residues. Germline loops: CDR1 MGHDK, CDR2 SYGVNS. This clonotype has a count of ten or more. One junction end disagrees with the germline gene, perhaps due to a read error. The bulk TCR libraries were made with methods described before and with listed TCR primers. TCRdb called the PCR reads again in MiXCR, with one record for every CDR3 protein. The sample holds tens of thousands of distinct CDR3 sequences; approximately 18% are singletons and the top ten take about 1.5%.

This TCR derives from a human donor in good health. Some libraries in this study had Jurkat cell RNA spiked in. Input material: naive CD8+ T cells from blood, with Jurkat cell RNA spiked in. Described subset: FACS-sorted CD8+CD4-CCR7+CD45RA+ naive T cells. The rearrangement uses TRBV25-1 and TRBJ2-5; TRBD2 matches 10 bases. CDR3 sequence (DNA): TGTGCCAGCGGTGATAGCGGGAGGCCCCAGTACTTC. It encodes CASGDSGRPQYF.